This TCR beta chain was recorded in a study of regulatory T cells in long-lasting Graves disease. The CDR3 totals 10 residues. CDR1 DFQATT and CDR2 SNEGSKA come from the germline V gene (reference sequence). V lost 3 bases and J 8 bases, leaving 5 bases between the germline ends. The TCR beta library used iRepertoire HTBI primers with Arm-PCR amplification of CDR3. MiXCR was run by TCRdb on the multiplex PCR reads, yielding one entry per CDR3 protein. The sample includes approximately 360,000 distinct CDR3 sequences, about 12% seen only once; the top ten take 18%. Sample time point: newly diagnosed GD, antithyroid drugs for less than 3 months. Construction of the TCR library relied on RNA isolated from PBMCs. In regard to this clonotype: Its antigen is not identified.

Study outcomes and limitations: Small sample size may have lowered accuracy.

The same sample was also used in a study of T cells in Graves' hyperthyroidism and ophthalmopathy.

This sample comprised peripheral blood mononuclear cells (PBMCs), obtained at new diagnosis, from a patient treated with antithyroid drugs. The sequence was collected from a woman between 18 and 29 years old with Graves disease. The chain links TRBV20-1 to TRBJ2-1; D call uncertain. The CDR3 nucleotides are TGCAGTGCTAGCTCTGATGAGCAGTTCTTC. Translating it yields CSASSDEQFF.